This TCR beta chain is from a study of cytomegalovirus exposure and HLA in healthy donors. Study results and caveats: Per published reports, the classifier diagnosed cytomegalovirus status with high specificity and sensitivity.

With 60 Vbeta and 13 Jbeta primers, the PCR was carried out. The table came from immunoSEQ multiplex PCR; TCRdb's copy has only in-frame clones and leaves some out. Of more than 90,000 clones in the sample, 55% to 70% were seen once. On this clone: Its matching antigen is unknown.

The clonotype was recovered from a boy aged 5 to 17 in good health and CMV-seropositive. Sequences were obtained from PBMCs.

The CDR3 coding sequence is TGTGCCAGCGGTGTGAGGACAGGCGTCTGGGAGCAGTACTTC. This codes for CASGVRTGVWEQYF. The chain is built from TRBV6-1 and TRBJ2-7; 7 bases are shared with TRBD1. CDR3 length equals 14 residues. Germline loops: CDR1 MNHNS, CDR2 SASEGT. Trimming removed 8 bases from V and 7 bases from J; junction bases left unmatched: 14.